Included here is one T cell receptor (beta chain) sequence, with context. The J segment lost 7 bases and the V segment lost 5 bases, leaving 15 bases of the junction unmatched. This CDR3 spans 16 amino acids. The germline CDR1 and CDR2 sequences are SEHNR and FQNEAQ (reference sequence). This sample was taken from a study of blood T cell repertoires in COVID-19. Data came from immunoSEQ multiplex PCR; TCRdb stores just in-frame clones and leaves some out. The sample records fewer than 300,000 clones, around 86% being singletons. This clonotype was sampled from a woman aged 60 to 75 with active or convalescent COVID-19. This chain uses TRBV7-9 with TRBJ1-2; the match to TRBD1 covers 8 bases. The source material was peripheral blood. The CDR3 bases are TGTGCCAGCAGCAGGCTGGGGGACAGGCTCAGGGGTGGCTACACCTTC. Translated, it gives CASSRLGDRLRGGYTF.